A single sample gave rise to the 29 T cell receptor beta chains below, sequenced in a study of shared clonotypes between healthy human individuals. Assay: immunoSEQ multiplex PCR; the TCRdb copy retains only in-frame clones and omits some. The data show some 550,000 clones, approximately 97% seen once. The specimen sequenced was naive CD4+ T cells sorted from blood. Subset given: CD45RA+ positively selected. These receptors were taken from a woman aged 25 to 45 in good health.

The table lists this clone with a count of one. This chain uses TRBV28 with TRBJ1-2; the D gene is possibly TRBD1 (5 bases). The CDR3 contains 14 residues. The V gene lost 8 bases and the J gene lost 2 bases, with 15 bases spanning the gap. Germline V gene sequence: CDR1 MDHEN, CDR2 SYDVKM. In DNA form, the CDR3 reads TGTGCCAGCCTTTCGGCAGGGTTAAACTATGGCTACACCTTC. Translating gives CASLSAGLNYGYTF.

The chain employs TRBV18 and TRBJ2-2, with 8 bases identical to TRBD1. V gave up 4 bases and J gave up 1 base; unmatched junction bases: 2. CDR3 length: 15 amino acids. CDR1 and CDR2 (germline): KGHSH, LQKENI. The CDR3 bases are TGTGCCAGCTCACTAGGGACAGGGAACACCGGGGAGCTGTTTTTT. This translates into CASSLGTGNTGELFF.

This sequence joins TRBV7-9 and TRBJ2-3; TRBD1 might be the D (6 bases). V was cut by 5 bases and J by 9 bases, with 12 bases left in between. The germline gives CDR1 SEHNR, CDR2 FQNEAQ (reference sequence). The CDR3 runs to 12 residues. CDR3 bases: TGTGCCAGCAGCCGTCCGACAGGAACGCAGTATTTT. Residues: CASSRPTGTQYF.

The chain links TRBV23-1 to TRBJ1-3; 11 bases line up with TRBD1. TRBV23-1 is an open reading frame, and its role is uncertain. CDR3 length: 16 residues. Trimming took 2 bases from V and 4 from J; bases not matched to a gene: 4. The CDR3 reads CASSQGRTGGGNTIYF. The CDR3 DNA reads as TGCGCCAGCAGTCAAGGTAGGACAGGGGGCGGAAACACCATATATTTT.

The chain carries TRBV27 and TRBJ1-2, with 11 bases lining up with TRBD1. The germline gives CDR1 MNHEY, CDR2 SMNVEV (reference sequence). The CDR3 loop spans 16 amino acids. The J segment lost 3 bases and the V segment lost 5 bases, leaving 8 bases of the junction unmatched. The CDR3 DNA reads TGTGCCAGCAGTGCAGCCGGGACAGGGGGTGACTATGGCTACACCTTC. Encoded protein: CASSAAGTGGDYGYTF.

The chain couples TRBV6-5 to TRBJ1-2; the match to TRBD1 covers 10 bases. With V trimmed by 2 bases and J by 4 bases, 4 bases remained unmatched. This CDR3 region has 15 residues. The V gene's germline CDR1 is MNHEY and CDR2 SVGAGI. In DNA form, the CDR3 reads TGTGCCAGCAGTTACAATAGACAGGGGGCCTATGGCTACACCTTC. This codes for CASSYNRQGAYGYTF.

The CDR3 nucleotides are TGCGCCAGCAGCTTGGCCAACATGGGCGGCTCCTACAATGAGCAGTTCTTC. The encoded protein is CASSLANMGGSYNEQFF. The V call is TRBV5-1, the J call TRBJ2-1; D is undetermined. V was clipped by 0 bases and J by 0 bases, with 13 bases between them. The CDR3 contains 17 residues. CDR1 and CDR2 from the germline V gene are SGHRS and YFSETQ.

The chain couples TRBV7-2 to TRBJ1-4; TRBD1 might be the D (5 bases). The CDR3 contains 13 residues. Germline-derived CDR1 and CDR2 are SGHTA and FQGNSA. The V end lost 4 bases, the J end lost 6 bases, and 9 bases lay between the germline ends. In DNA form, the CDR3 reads TGTGCCAGCAGCTCGGGGGGAGATGAAAAACTGTTTTTT. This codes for CASSSGGDEKLFF.

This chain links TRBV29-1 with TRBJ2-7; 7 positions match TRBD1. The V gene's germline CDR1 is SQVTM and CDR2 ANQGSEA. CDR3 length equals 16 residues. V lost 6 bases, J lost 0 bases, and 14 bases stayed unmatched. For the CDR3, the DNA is TGCAGCGTGGTGGGTTCCGGGACAGCAAGCTCCTACGAGCAGTACTTC. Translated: CSVVGSGTASSYEQYF.

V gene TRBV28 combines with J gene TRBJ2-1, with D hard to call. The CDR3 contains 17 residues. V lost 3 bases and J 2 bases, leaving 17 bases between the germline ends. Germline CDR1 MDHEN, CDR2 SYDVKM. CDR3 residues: CASSFAGRAGPYNEQFF. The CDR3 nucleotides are TGTGCCAGCAGTTTCGCCGGCCGGGCTGGACCCTACAATGAGCAGTTCTTC.

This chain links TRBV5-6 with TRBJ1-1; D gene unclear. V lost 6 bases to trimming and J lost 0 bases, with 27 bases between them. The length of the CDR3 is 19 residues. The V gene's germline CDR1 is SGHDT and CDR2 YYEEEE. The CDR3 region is CASTLTSNIWGWMNTEAFF. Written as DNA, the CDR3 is TGTGCCAGCACCCTCACATCGAACATCTGGGGTTGGATGAACACTGAAGCTTTCTTT. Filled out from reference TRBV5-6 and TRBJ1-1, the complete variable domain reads DAGVTQSPTHLIKTRGQQVTLRCSPKSGHDTVSWYQQALGQGPQFIFQYYEEEERQRGNFPDRFSGHQFPNYSSELNVNALLLGDSALYLCASTLTSNIWGWMNTEAFFGQGTRLTVV.

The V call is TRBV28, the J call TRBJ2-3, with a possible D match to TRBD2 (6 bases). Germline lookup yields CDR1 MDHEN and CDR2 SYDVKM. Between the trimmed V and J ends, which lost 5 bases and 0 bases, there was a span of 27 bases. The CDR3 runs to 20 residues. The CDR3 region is CASSVIMGGGGATSTDTQYF. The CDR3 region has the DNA TGTGCCAGCAGTGTCATTATGGGGGGTGGAGGGGCGACAAGCACAGATACGCAGTATTTT. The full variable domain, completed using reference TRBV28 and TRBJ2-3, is DVKVTQSSRYLVKRTGEKVFLECVQDMDHENMFWYRQDPGLGLRLIYFSYDVKMKEKGDIPEGYSVSREKKERFSLILESASTNQTSMYLCASSVIMGGGGATSTDTQYFGPGTRLTVL.

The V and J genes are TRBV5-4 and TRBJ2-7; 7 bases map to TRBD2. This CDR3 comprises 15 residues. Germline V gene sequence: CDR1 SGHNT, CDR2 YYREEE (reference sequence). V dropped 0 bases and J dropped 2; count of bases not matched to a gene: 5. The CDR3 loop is CASSLGLAEAYEQYF. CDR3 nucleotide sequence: TGTGCCAGCAGCTTGGGGCTAGCGGAGGCCTACGAGCAGTACTTC. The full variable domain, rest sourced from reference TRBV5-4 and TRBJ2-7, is ETGVTQSPTHLIKTRGQQVTLRCSSQSGHNTVSWYQQALGQGPQFIFQYYREEENGRGNFPPRFSGLQFPNYSSELNVNALELDDSALYLCASSLGLAEAYEQYFGPGTRLTVT.

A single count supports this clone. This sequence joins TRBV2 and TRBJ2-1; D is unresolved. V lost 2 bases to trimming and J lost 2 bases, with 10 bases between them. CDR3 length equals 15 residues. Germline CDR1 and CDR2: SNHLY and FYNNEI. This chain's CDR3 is CASSESVPTYNEQFF. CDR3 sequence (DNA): TGTGCCAGCAGTGAATCCGTCCCGACCTACAATGAGCAGTTCTTC.

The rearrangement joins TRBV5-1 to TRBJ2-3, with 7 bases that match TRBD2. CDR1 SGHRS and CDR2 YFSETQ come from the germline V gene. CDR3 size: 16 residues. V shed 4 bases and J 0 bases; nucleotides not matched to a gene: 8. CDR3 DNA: TGCGCCAGCAGCCTTCCCGGGACTATAAGCACAGATACGCAGTATTTT. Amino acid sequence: CASSLPGTISTDTQYF.

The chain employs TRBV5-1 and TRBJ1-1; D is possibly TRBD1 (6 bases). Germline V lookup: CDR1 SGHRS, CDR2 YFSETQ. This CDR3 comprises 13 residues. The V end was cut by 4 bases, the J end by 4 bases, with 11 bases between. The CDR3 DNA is TGCGCCAGCAGCCAAACGACAGGCACTGAAGCTTTCTTT. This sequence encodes CASSQTTGTEAFF.

The CDR3 is CASSPRLPTYEQYF. The CDR3 DNA reads TGCGCCAGCAGCCCAAGACTTCCGACCTACGAGCAGTACTTC. This chain joins TRBV5-1 and TRBJ2-7; no reliable D call. Per the germline V gene, CDR1 is SGHRS and CDR2 is YFSETQ. The CDR3 length is 14 residues. V was pared by 4 bases and J by 2 bases, with 13 bases between.

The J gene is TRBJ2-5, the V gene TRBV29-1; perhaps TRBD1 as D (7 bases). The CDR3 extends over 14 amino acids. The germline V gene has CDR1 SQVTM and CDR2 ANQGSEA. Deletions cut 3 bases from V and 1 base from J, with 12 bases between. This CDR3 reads CSVDRGVSQETQYF. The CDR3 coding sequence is TGCAGCGTTGACAGGGGGGTAAGCCAAGAGACCCAGTACTTC.

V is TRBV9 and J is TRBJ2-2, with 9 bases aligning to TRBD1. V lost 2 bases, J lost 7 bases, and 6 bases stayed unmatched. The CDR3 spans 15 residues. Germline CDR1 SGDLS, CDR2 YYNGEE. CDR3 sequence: CASSVRDRVGGELFF. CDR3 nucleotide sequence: TGTGCCAGCAGCGTCCGGGACAGGGTAGGCGGGGAGCTGTTTTTT. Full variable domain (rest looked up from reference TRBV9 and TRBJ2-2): DSGVTQTPKHLITATGQRVTLRCSPRSGDLSVYWYQQSLDQGLQFLIQYYNGEERAKGNILERFSAQQFPDLHSELNLSSLELGDSALYFCASSVRDRVGGELFFGEGSRLTVL.

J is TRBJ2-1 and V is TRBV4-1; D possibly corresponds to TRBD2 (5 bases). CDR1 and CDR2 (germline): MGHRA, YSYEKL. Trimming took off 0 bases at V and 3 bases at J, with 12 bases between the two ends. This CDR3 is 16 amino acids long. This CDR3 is CASSQEGGPVYNEQFF. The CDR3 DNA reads TGCGCCAGCAGCCAAGAGGGCGGGCCCGTCTACAATGAGCAGTTCTTC.

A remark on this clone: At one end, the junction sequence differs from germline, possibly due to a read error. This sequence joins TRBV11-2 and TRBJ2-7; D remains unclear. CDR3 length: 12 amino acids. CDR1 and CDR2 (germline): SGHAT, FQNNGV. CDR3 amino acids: CASSLETGSMHF. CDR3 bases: TGTGCCAGCAGCTTAGAAACTGGCTCCATGCACTTC.

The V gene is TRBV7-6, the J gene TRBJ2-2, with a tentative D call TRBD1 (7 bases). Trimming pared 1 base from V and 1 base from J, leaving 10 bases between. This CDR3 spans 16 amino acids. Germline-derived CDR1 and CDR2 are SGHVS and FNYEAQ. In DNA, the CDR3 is TGTGCCAGCAGCTTAGGACAGGGACTGAACACCGGGGAGCTGTTTTTT. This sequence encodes CASSLGQGLNTGELFF.

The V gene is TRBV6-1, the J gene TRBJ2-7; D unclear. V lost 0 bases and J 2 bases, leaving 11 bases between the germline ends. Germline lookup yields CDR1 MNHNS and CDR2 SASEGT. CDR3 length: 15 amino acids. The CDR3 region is CASSEAVQPAYEQYF. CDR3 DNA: TGTGCCAGCAGTGAAGCTGTACAGCCTGCCTACGAGCAGTACTTC.

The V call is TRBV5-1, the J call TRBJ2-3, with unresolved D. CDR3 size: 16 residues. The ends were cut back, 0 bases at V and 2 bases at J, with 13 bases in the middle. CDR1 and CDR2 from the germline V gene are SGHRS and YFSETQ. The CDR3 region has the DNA TGCGCCAGCAGCTTGGTTCGGGCTCTAAACACAGATACGCAGTATTTT. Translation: CASSLVRALNTDTQYF.

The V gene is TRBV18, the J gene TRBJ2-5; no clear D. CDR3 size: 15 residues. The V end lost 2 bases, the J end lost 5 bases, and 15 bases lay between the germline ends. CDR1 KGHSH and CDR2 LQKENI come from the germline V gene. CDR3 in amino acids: CASSPTGEVGETQYF. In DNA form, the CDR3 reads TGTGCCAGCTCACCAACGGGTGAAGTGGGGGAGACCCAGTACTTC. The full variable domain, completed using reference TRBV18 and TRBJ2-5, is NAGVMQNPRHLVRRRGQEARLRCSPMKGHSHVYWYRQLPEEGLKFMVYLQKENIIDESGMPKERFSAEFPKEGPSILRIQQVVRGDSAAYFCASSPTGEVGETQYFGPGTRLLVL.

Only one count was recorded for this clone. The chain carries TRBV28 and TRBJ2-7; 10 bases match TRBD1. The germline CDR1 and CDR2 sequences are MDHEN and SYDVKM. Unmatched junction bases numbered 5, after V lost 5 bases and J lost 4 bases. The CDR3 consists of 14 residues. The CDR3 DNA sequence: TGTGCCAGCAGTGGGGGACAGGGGATGTACGAGCAGTACTTC. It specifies CASSGGQGMYEQYF.

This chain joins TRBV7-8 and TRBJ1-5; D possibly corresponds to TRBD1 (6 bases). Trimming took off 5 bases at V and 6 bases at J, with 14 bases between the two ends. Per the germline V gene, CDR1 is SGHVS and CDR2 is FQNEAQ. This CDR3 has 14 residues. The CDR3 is CASSSSGGGQPQHF. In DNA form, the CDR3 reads TGTGCCAGCAGCAGTAGCGGGGGCGGTCAGCCCCAGCATTTT.

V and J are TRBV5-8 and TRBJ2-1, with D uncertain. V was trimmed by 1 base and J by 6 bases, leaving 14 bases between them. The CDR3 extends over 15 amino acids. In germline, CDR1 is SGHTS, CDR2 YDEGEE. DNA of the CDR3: TGTGCCAGCAGCTTGCACACCCCTTATCGCAATGAGCAGTTCTTC. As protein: CASSLHTPYRNEQFF.

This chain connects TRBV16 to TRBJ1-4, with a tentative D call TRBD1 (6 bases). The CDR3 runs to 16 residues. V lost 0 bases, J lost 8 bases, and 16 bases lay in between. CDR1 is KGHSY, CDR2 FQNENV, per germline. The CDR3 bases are TGTGCCAGCAGCCAATCGGCCGGGACACAGAGGGAAAAACTGTTTTTT. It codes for CASSQSAGTQREKLFF.